Below are 16 T cell receptor beta chains sequenced from a single sample in a study of shared T cell receptors in the human thymus. TCRdb's table, derived via immunoSEQ multiplex PCR, lists solely in-frame clones and lacks some. This table holds over 650,000 clones, more than 70% found once. These records were also assigned to another study, of human thymus T cells.

Sequencing was performed on thymocytes. The receptor set was obtained from a boy in the first two years of life with a congenital heart defect.

The chain carries TRBV14 and TRBJ2-1, with 10 positions matching TRBD2. The V gene end was trimmed by 5 bases and the J gene end by 7 bases; junction bases not matched to a gene: 8. Germline CDR1 reads SGHDN; CDR2 reads FVKESK. The CDR3 loop spans 15 amino acids. Here the CDR3 reads CASSVPGLARNEQFF. In DNA, the CDR3 is TGTGCCAGCAGCGTTCCGGGACTAGCGAGAAATGAGCAGTTCTTC.

The sample holds a few counts of this clone. This chain connects TRBV6-5 to TRBJ1-3, with D possibly being TRBD1 (6 bases). The germline V gene has CDR1 MNHEY and CDR2 SVGAGI. This CDR3 comprises 14 residues. Trimming took 6 bases from V and 2 from J, leaving 11 bases between them. This chain's CDR3 is CASRQGSTGNTIYF. The CDR3 DNA is TGTGCCAGCAGACAGGGCTCCACTGGAAACACCATATATTTT.

The chain couples TRBV7-9 to TRBJ2-7; D not resolved. Germline V gives CDR1 SEHNR, CDR2 FQNEAQ (reference sequence). V shed 3 bases and J shed 0 bases, with 6 bases lying between them. This CDR3 has 13 amino acids. CDR3 sequence (DNA): TGTGCCAGCAGCTTTAGTAGCTCCTACGAGCAGTACTTC. This sequence encodes CASSFSSSYEQYF.

The V gene is TRBV27, the J gene TRBJ2-4; tentative D call: TRBD2 (5 bases). Germline assignment: CDR1 MNHEY and CDR2 SMNVEV (reference sequence). The CDR3 runs 20 residues. V lost 8 bases, J lost 0 bases, and 29 bases lay in between. Here the CDR3 reads CASRPLKGWRSGLAKNIQYF. Written as DNA, the CDR3 is TGTGCCAGCCGCCCCTTAAAGGGCTGGAGGTCGGGCCTAGCCAAAAACATTCAGTACTTC.

This clone was counted a single time. As DNA, the CDR3 is TGTGCCAGTAGTACAATACGGGCGATACAGGGAAGTGGTTATGGCAATCAGCCCCAGCATTTT. It translates to CASSTIRAIQGSGYGNQPQHF. The chain links TRBV19 to TRBJ1-5; a weak D match, TRBD1 (6 bases). The CDR3 length is 21 residues. Germline values: CDR1 LNHDA, CDR2 SQIVND (reference sequence). V lost 4 bases and J 2 bases, leaving 30 bases between the germline ends.

The V and J genes are TRBV10-3 and TRBJ2-7; 12 positions match TRBD2. CDR1 is ENHRY and CDR2 is SYGVKD in the germline V gene. The CDR3 extends over 15 amino acids. V was pared by 3 bases and J by 6 bases, with 6 bases of the junction left unmatched. The CDR3 DNA sequence: TGTGCCATCAGTGATAAGACTAGCGGGAGTGGCGAGCAGTACTTC. Its protein is CAISDKTSGSGEQYF.

This clone was seen a few times. The chain couples TRBV28 to TRBJ2-7; possible D gene TRBD1, 6 bases. Trimming removed 6 bases from V and 2 bases from J, with 26 bases in between. This CDR3 is built from 18 residues. In germline, CDR1 is MDHEN, CDR2 SYDVKM. The CDR3 region has the DNA TGTGCCAGCAGCTTAGCCGGGACACGGATCATCGTACCCTACGAGCAGTACTTC. This encodes CASSLAGTRIIVPYEQYF.

V gene TRBV10-3 combines with J gene TRBJ1-3; possible D gene TRBD1, 5 bases. CDR1 and CDR2 from the germline V gene are ENHRY and SYGVKD. CDR3 size: 14 residues. With 9 bases removed from V and 0 bases from J, the gap between germline ends came to 12 bases. The CDR3 is CAIGAGVSGNTIYF. The CDR3 DNA reads TGTGCCATAGGGGCGGGAGTCTCTGGAAACACCATATATTTT.

This chain uses TRBV29-1 with TRBJ2-3; D might be TRBD1 (5 bases). CDR3 size: 10 residues. Germline values: CDR1 SQVTM, CDR2 ANQGSEA. Deletions cut 6 bases from V and 7 bases from J, with 8 bases between. The CDR3 DNA is TGCAGCGTGAACAGGAATACGCAGTATTTT. Residues: CSVNRNTQYF.

A few counts support this clone. DNA of the CDR3: TGTGCCTGGAGCGCCCGGAAGGGCGCGGGGTATGGCTACACCTTC. It is translated as CAWSARKGAGYGYTF. V is TRBV30 and J is TRBJ1-2, with no clear D. The CDR3 loop spans 15 amino acids. CDR1 GTSNPN and CDR2 SVGIG come from the germline V gene (reference sequence). V was cut by 3 bases and J by 5 bases, with 19 bases left in between.

This clone was counted a single time. This chain joins TRBV13 and TRBJ2-1; TRBD2 aligns across 16 bases. V dropped 5 bases and J dropped 4; count of bases not matched to a gene: 5. Germline CDR1 and CDR2: PRHDT and FYEKMQ (reference sequence). The CDR3 contains 17 residues. Written as DNA, the CDR3 is TGTGCCAGCAGCCCTATGGGACTAGCGGGAGGGTACAATGAGCAGTTCTTC. It yields the protein CASSPMGLAGGYNEQFF.

This rearrangement joins TRBV5-1 to TRBJ2-1; 12 bases are a match to TRBD2. Germline trimming cut 3 bases from V and 7 bases from J; bases unmatched to any gene: 8. Germline V lookup: CDR1 SGHRS, CDR2 YFSETQ. This CDR3 spans 16 amino acids. The DNA for the CDR3 is TGCGCCAGCAGCTCCTCCGGAGGACTAGCGGGAAATGAGCAGTTCTTC. Amino acid sequence: CASSSSGGLAGNEQFF.

The CDR3 loop is CASSSLAEETQYF. The CDR3 nucleotides read TGTGCCAGCAGTTCACTAGCGGAAGAGACCCAGTACTTC. The chain couples TRBV28 to TRBJ2-5; 8 positions match TRBD2. Germline CDR1 MDHEN, CDR2 SYDVKM. This CDR3 comprises 13 residues. V was pared by 4 bases and J by 3 bases, with 1 base of the junction left unmatched.

The rearrangement links TRBV7-6 to TRBJ2-2; 7 nucleotides line up with TRBD1. CDR1 is SGHVS, CDR2 FNYEAQ, per germline. CDR3 length: 17 amino acids. With V trimmed by 1 base and J by 5 bases, 10 bases remained unmatched. The DNA of the CDR3 is TGTGCCAGCAGCTTAGGAGGAACAGGGGATGGTACCGGGGAGCTGTTTTTT. Amino acids: CASSLGGTGDGTGELFF.

The chain couples TRBV7-9 to TRBJ2-1; TRBD2 aligns across 9 bases. V lost 4 bases and J lost 2; bases outside the gene matches: 6. Per the germline V gene, CDR1 is SEHNR and CDR2 is FQNEAQ (reference sequence). The CDR3 contains 16 residues. CDR3 residues: CASSSLAGVTYNEQFF. DNA of the CDR3: TGTGCCAGCAGCTCCTTAGCGGGGGTCACCTACAATGAGCAGTTCTTC.

The V call is TRBV7-3, the J call TRBJ2-5; 9 nucleotides match TRBD2. V lost 5 bases, J lost 2 bases, and 12 bases stayed unmatched. There are 17 residues in the CDR3. The V gene's germline CDR1 is SGHTA and CDR2 FQGTGA. As DNA, the CDR3 is TGTGCCAGCAGCCCTAACGGCCCAGCGGGGGGTCAAGAGACCCAGTACTTC. It yields the protein CASSPNGPAGGQETQYF.